The TCR beta chain described here comes from a study of blood T cell repertoires in COVID-19. Across 20 to 25 US areas, participants ranged in age from about 18 to 100 years. Repertoires were generated with immunoSEQ multiplex PCR, while TCRdb's copy carries only in-frame clones and drops some. The table lists approximately 450,000 clones, roughly 87% of them singletons. The sequenced sample was PBMCs or T cells enriched from blood (not recorded which). The sequence came from a young woman with acute COVID-19.

CDR3 sequence: CASSPSGPGQGEYRYGYTF. The CDR3, as DNA: TGTGCCAGCAGCCCCTCGGGACCGGGACAGGGGGAGTACCGCTATGGCTACACCTTC. V and J are TRBV4-2 and TRBJ1-2; 11 bases agree with TRBD1. Germline trimming cut 4 bases from V and 4 bases from J; bases unmatched to any gene: 17. The CDR3 totals 19 residues. The germline V gene encodes CDR1 LGHNA and CDR2 YNFKEQ.